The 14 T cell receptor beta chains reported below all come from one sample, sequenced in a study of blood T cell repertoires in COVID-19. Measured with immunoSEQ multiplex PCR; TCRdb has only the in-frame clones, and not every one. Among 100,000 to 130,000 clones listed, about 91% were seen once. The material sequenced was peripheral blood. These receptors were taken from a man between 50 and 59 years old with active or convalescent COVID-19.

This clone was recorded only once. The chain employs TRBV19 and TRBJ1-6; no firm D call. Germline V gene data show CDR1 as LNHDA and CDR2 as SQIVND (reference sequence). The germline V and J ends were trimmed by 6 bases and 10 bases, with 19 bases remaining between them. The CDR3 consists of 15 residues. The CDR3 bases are TGTGCCAGTAGGCCGCAGGAAACCGACCAGTCACCCCTCCACTTT. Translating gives CASRPQETDQSPLHF.

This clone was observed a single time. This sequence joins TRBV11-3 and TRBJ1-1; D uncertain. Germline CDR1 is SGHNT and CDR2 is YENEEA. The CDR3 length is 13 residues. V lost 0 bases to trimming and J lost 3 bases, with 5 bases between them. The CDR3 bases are TGTGCCAGCAGCTTAGAAAGCTACACTGAAGCTTTCTTT. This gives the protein CASSLESYTEAFF.

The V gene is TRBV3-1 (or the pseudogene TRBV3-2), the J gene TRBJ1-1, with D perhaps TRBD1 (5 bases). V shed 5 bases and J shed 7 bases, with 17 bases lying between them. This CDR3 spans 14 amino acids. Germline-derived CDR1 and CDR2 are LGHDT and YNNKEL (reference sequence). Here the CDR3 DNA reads TGTGCCAGCAGCACCTATTATGACAGATTTGAAGCTTTCTTT. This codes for CASSTYYDRFEAFF.

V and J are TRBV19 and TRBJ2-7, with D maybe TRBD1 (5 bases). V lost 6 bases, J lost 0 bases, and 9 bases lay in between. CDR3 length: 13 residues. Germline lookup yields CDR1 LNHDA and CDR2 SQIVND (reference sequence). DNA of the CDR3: TGTGCCAGTAGGACAGCGAGCTCCTACGAGCAGTACTTC. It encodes CASRTASSYEQYF.

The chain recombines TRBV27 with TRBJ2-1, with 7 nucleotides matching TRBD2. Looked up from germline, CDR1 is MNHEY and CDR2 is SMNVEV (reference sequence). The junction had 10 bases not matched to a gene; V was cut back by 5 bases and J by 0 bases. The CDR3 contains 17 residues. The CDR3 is CASSPWSSGRSYNEQFF. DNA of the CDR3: TGTGCCAGCAGTCCCTGGTCTAGCGGACGCTCCTACAATGAGCAGTTCTTC.

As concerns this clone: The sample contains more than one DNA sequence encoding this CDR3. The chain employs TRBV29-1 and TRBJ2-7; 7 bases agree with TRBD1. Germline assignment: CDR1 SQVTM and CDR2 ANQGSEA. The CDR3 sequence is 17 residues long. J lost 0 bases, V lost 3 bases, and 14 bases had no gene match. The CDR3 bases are TGCAGCGTTGAGACCCCCACTCGGACAGGTAGCTCCTACGAGCAGTACTTC. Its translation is CSVETPTRTGSSYEQYF.

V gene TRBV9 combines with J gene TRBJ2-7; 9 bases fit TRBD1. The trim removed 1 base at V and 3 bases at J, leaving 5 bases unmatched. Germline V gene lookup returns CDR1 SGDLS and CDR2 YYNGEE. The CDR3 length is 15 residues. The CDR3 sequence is CASSVTGQGYYEQYF. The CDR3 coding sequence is TGTGCCAGCAGCGTAACGGGACAGGGATACTACGAGCAGTACTTC.

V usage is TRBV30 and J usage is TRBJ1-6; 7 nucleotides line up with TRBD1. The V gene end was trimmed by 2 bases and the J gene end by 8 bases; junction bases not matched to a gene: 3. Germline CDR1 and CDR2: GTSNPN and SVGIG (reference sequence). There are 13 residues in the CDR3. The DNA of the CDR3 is TGTGCCTGGAGTCGACAGGGTGATTCACCCCTCCACTTT. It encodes CAWSRQGDSPLHF.

The CDR3 coding sequence is TGTGCCAGCAGTTCTGGCGGGATCGGGGCCAAAAACATTCAGTACTTC. As protein: CASSSGGIGAKNIQYF. The J gene is TRBJ2-4, the V gene TRBV6-5; a weak D match, TRBD2 (6 bases). V lost 4 bases and J lost 1, with 14 bases in between. The germline gives CDR1 MNHEY, CDR2 SVGAGI. This CDR3 contains 16 residues.

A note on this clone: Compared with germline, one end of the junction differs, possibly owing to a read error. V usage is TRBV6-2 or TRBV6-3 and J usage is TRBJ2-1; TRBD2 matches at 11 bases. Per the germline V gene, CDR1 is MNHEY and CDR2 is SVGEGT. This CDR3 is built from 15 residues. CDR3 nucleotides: TGTGCCAGCAGTTACCGGGCTAGCGGGAGGCCCCCAGTGATCTTC. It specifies CASSYRASGRPPVIF.

DNA of the CDR3: TGTGCCAGCGTTCTGACAGGGGTGCCTGAGCAGTTCTTC. It codes for CASVLTGVPEQFF. The J gene is TRBJ2-1, the V gene TRBV28; 8 nucleotides match TRBD1. Unmatched junction bases numbered 9, after V lost 8 bases and J lost 9 bases. Germline V gene data show CDR1 as MDHEN and CDR2 as SYDVKM. The CDR3 spans 13 residues.

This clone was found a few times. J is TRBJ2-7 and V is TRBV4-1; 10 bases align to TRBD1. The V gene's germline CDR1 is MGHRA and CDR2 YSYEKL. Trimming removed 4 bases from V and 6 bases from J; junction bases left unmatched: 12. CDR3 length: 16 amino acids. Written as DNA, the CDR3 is TGCGCCAGCAGCCGACATCCGGGACAGGGGATTTTCGAGCAGTACTTC. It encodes CASSRHPGQGIFEQYF.

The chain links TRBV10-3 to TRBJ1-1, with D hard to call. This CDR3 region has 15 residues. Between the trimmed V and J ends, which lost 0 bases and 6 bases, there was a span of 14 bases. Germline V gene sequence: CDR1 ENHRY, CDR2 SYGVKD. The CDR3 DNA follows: TGTGCCATCAGTGAGTCGGCCAGGTCTTGGTCTGAAGCTTTCTTT. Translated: CAISESARSWSEAFF.

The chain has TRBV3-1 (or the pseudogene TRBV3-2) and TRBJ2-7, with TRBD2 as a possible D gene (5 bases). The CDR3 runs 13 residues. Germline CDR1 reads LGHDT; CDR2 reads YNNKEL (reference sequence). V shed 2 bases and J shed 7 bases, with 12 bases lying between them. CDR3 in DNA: TGTGCCAGCAGCCAACCCGGACGGGATGAGCAGTACTTC. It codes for CASSQPGRDEQYF.